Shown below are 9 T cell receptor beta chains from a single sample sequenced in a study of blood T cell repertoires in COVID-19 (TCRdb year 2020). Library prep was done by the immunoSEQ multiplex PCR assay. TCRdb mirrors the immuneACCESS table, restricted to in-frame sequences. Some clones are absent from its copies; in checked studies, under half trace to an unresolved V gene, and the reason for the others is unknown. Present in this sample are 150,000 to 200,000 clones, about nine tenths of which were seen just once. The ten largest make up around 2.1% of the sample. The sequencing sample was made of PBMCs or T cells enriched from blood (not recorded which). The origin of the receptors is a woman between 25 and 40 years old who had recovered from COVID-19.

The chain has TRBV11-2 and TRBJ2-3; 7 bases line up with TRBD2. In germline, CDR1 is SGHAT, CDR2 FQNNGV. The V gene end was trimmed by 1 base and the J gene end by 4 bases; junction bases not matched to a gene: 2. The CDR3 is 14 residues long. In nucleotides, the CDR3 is TGTGCCAGCAGCTTAGGGGGACTACCAGATACGCAGTATTTT. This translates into CASSLGGLPDTQYF.

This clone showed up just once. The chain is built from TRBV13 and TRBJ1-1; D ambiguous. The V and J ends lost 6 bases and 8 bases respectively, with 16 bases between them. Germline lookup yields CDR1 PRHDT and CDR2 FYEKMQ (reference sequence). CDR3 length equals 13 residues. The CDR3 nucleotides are TGTGCCAGCAGGCGTCGGGGTCCGGGGGAAGCTTTCTTT. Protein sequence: CASRRRGPGEAFF.

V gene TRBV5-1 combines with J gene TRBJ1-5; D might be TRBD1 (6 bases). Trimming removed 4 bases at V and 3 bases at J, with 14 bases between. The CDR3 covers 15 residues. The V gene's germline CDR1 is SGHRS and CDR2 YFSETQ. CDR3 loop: CASSSWGQPNQPQHF. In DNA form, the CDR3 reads TGCGCCAGCAGCAGCTGGGGGCAGCCCAATCAGCCCCAGCATTTT.

The CDR3 nucleotides read TGTGCCAGTAGCCTATCCAGGGTGAACACTGAAGCTTTCTTT. It translates to CASSLSRVNTEAFF. The chain employs TRBV19 and TRBJ1-1; possibly TRBD1 for D (5 bases). V lost 6 bases and J lost 0, with 11 bases in between. This CDR3 has 14 residues. Germline CDR1 is LNHDA and CDR2 is SQIVND (reference sequence).

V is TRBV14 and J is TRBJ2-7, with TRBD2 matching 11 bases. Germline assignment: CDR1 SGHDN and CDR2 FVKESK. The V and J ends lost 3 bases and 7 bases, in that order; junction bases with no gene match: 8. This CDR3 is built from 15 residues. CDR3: CASSHQSLAGGEQYF. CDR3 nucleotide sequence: TGTGCCAGCAGCCACCAGTCGCTAGCGGGAGGTGAGCAGTACTTC.

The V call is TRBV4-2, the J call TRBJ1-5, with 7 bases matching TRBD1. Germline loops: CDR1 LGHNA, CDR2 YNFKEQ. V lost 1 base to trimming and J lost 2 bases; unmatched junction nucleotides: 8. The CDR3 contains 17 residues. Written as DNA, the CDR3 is TGTGCCAGCAGCCAAGTGGGGTTAGGGGGCGGCAATCAGCCCCAGCATTTT. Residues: CASSQVGLGGGNQPQHF.

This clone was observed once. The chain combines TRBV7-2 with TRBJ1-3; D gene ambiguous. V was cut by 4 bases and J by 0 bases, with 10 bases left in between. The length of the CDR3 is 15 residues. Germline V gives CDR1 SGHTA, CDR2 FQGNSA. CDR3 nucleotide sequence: TGTGCCAGCAGCTCGAGGGCCGGCTCTGGAAACACCATATATTTT. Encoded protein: CASSSRAGSGNTIYF.

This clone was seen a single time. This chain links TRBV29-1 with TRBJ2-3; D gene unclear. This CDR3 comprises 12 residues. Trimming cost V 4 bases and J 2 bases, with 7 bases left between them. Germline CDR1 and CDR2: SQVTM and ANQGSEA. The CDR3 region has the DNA TGCAGCGTTGCAATGTTCACAGATACGCAGTATTTT. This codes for CSVAMFTDTQYF.

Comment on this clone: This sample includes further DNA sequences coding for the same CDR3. For the CDR3, the DNA is TGTGCCTGGAGCGCAGGACTAGCGGGTATGGAGACCCAGTACTTC. Its protein product is CAWSAGLAGMETQYF. The rearrangement links TRBV30 to TRBJ2-5, with 11 bases that match TRBD2. The CDR3 is 15 amino acids. J was trimmed by 5 bases and V by 3 bases; bases with no gene match: 8. The germline V gene has CDR1 GTSNPN and CDR2 SVGIG (reference sequence).